The T cell receptor (beta chain) under discussion was sequenced for a study of blood T cell repertoires in COVID-19. Measured with immunoSEQ multiplex PCR; TCRdb has only the in-frame clones, and not every one. This table has over 65,000 clones, 80% to 90% appearing once. The V end lost 3 bases, the J end lost 2 bases, and 13 bases lay between the germline ends. The CDR3 runs to 15 residues. Germline V gene lookup returns CDR1 LGHNA and CDR2 YSLEER. Only one count was recorded for this clone. The source is a man younger than 45 with acute or convalescent COVID-19. The sequencing input was peripheral blood. This chain uses TRBV4-3 with TRBJ1-1, with D possibly matching TRBD1 (6 bases). CDR3 residues: CASSQSGAQNTEAFF. CDR3 DNA: TGCGCCAGCAGCCAGTCAGGGGCCCAAAACACTGAAGCTTTCTTT.